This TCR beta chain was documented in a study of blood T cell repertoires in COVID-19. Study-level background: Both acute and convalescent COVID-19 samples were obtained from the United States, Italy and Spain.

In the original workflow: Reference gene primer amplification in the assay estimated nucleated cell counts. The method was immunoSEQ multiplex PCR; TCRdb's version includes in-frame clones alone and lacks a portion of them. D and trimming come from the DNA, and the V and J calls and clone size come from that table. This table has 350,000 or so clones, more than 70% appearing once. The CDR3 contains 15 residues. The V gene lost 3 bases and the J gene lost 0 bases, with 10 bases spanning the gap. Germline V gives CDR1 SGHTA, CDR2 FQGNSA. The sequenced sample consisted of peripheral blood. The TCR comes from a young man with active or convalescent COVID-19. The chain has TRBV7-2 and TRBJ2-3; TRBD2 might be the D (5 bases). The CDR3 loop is CASSFASRSTDTQYF. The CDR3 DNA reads TGTGCCAGCAGCTTCGCTAGCAGGAGCACAGATACGCAGTATTTT.